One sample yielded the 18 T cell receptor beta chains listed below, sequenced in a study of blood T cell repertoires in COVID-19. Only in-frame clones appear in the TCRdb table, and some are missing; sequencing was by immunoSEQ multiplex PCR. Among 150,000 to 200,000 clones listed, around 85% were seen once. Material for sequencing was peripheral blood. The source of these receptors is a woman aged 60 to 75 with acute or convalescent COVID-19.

This chain's CDR3 is CASSLTSGSNSPLHF. CDR3 DNA: TGCGCCAGCAGCTTAACTTCAGGGTCCAATTCACCCCTCCACTTT. The chain recombines TRBV5-1 with TRBJ1-6; possibly TRBD1 for D (5 bases). Trimming removed 2 bases at V and 7 bases at J, with 13 bases between. Germline CDR1 reads SGHRS; CDR2 reads YFSETQ. The CDR3 is made up of 15 amino acids.

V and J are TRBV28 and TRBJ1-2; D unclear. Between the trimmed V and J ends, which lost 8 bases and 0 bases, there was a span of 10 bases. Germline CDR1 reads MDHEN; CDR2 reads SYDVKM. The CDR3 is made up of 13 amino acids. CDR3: CASGGQANYGYTF. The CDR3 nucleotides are TGTGCCAGCGGAGGCCAGGCTAACTATGGCTACACCTTC.

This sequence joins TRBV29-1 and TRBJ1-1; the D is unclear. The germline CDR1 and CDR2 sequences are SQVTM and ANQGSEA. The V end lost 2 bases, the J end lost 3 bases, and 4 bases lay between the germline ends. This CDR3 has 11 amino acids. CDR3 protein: CSVESYTEAFF. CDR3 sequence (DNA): TGCAGCGTTGAAAGCTACACTGAAGCTTTCTTT.

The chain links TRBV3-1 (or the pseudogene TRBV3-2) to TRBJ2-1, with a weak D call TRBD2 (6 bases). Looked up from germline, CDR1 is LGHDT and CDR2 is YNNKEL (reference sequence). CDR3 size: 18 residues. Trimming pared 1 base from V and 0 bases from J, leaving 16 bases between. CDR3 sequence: CASSQGLTSTRSYNEQFF. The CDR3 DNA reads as TGTGCCAGCAGCCAAGGCCTCACTAGCACCCGCTCCTACAATGAGCAGTTCTTC.

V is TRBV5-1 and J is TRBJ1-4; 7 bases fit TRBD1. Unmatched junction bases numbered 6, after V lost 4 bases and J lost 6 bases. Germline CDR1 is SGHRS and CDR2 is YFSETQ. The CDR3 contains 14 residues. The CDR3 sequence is CASSPTGWDEKLFF. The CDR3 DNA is TGCGCCAGCAGCCCGACAGGGTGGGATGAAAAACTGTTTTTT.

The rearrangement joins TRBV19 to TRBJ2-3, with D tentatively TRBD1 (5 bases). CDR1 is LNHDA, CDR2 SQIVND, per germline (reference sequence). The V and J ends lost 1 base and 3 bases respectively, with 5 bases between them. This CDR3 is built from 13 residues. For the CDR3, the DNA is TGTGCCAGTAGTATAGCAGGGACAGATACGCAGTATTTT. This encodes CASSIAGTDTQYF.

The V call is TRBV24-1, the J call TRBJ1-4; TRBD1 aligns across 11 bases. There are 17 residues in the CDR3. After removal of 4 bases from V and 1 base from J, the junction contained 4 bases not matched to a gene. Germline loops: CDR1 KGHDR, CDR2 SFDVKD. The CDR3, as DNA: TGTGCCACCAGTGAGGGGGGACAGGGGGTAACTAATGAAAAACTGTTTTTT. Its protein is CATSEGGQGVTNEKLFF.

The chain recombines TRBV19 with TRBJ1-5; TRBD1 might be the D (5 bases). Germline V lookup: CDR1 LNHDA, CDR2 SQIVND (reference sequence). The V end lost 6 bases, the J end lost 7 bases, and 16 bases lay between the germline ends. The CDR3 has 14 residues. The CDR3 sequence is CASSPNGGGQPQHF. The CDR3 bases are TGTGCCAGTAGCCCTAACGGGGGAGGGCAGCCCCAGCATTTT.

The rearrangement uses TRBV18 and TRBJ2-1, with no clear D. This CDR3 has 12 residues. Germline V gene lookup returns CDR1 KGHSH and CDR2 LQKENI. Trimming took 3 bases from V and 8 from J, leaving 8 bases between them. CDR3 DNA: TGTGCCAGCTCACCTATGAGCGATGAGCAGTTCTTC. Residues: CASSPMSDEQFF.

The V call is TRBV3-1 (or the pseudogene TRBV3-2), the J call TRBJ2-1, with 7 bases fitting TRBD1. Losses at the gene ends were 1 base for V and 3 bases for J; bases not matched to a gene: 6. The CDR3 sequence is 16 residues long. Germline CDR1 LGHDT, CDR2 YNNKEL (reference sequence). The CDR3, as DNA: TGTGCCAGCAGCCAAGCTCCAGGGGGAGTCTACAATGAGCAGTTCTTC. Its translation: CASSQAPGGVYNEQFF.

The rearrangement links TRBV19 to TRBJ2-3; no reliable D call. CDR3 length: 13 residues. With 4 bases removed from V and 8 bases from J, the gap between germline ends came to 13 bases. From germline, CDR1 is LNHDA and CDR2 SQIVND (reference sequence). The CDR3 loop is CASSKALGVTQYF. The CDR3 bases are TGTGCCAGTAGTAAGGCCCTAGGCGTTACGCAGTATTTT.

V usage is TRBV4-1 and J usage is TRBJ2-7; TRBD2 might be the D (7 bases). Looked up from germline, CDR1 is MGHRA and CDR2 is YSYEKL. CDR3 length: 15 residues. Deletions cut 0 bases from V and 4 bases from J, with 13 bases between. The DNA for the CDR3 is TGCGCCAGCAGCCAAGAGAATAGGGGGGGGTACGAGCAGTACGTC. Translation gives CASSQENRGGYEQYV.

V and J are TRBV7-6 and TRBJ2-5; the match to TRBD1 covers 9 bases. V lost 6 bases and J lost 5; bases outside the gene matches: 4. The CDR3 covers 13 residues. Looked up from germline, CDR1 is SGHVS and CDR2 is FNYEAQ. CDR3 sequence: CASRGQGKETQYF. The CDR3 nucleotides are TGTGCCAGCAGGGGACAGGGCAAGGAGACCCAGTACTTC.

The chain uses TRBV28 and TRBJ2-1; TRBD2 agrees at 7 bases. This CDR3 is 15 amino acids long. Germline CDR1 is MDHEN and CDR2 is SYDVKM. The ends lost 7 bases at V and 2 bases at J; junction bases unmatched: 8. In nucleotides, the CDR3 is TGTGCCAGCAATCCAAAGCGGGGCCCCTACAATGAGCAGTTCTTC. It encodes CASNPKRGPYNEQFF.

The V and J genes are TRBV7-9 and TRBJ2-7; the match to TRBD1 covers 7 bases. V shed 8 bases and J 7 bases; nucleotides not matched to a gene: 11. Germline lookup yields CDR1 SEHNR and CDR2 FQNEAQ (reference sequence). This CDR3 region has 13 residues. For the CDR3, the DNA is TGTGCCAGCGGAACAGGGGTATCCTTGGAGCAGTACTTC. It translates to CASGTGVSLEQYF.

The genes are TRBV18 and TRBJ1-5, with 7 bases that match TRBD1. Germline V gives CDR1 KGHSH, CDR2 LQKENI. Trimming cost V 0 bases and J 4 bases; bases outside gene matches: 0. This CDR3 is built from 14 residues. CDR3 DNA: TGTGCCAGCTCACCACCGACAGGGAATCAGCCCCAGCATTTT. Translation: CASSPPTGNQPQHF. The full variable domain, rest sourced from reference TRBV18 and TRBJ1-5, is NAGVMQNPRHLVRRRGQEARLRCSPMKGHSHVYWYRQLPEEGLKFMVYLQKENIIDESGMPKERFSAEFPKEGPSILRIQQVVRGDSAAYFCASSPPTGNQPQHFGDGTRLSIL.

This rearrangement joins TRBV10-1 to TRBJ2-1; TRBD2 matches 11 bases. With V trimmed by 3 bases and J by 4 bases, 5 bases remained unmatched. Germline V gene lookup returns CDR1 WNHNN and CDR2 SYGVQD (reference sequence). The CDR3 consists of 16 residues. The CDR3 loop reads CASSDGLAGGYNEQFF. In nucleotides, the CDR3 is TGCGCCAGCAGTGACGGACTAGCGGGTGGATACAATGAGCAGTTCTTC.

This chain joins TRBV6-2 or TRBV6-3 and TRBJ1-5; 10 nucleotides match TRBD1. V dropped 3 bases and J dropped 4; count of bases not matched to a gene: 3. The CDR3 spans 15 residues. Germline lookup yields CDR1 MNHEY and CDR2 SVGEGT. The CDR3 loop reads CASSYGDRGNQPQHF. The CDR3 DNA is TGTGCCAGCAGTTATGGGGACAGGGGTAATCAGCCCCAGCATTTT.